What follows is one T cell receptor (beta chain) and its context. The data were taken from a study of cytomegalovirus exposure and HLA in healthy donors. Amplification used 60 Vbeta primers and 13 Jbeta primers. Per the authors' pipeline: An analysis performed later counted 70 million to 90 million unique TCR beta chains (roughly 11 million of them shared). Repertoires were generated with immunoSEQ multiplex PCR, while TCRdb's copy carries only in-frame clones and drops some. The V and J calls and the clone size are those of that table, but D and trimming were determined from the DNA. Of 150,000 to 200,000 clones in the sample, 79% are singletons; the top ten hold roughly 1.4%. In germline, CDR1 is SGHAT, CDR2 FQNNGV. The CDR3 contains 14 residues. Germline trimming cut 4 bases from V and 6 bases from J; bases unmatched to any gene: 7.

This receptor was identified in a woman in her 50s in good health and CMV-seronegative. The chain recombines TRBV11-2 with TRBJ2-5, with 8 positions matching TRBD1. Sequenced input: PBMCs. The CDR3 reads CASSSDRDAQTQYF. The CDR3 DNA reads as TGTGCCAGCAGCTCGGACAGGGACGCGCAGACCCAGTACTTC. Using reference TRBV11-2 and TRBJ2-5 for the parts outside the CDR3, the full variable domain is EAGVAQSPRYKIIEKRQSVAFWCNPISGHATLYWYQQILGQGPKLLIQFQNNGVVDDSQLPKDRFSAERLKGVDSTLKIQPAKLEDSAVYLCASSSDRDAQTQYFGPGTRLLVL.